The 5 T cell receptor beta chains below were found in one sample sequenced in a study of identical twins. From the 5' RACE reads, TCRdb called clonotypes with MiXCR, one entry per CDR3 protein. The table shows hundreds of thousands of distinct CDR3 sequences, with about 20% occurring only once. The sample was also linked to a second study, of T cells expressing NK-cell markers.

Sequenced: PBMCs. These receptors came from a woman aged 18-30 years in good health.

At least ten counts were recorded for this clonotype. V gene TRBV5-1 combines with J gene TRBJ2-5; no clear D gene. V lost 2 bases and J 4 bases, leaving 15 bases between the germline ends. The germline V gene encodes CDR1 SGHRS and CDR2 YFSETQ. This CDR3 comprises 15 residues. As DNA, the CDR3 is TGCGCCAGCAGCTTAGACCCAGCAGTCGGAGAGACCCAGTACTTC. Its translation: CASSLDPAVGETQYF. Full variable domain (missing parts from reference TRBV5-1 and TRBJ2-5): KAGVTQTPRYLIKTRGQQVTLSCSPISGHRSVSWYQQTPGQGLQFLFEYFSETQRNKGNFPGRFSGRQFSNSRSEMNVSTLELGDSALYLCASSLDPAVGETQYFGPGTRLLVL.

This clonotype has a count of ten or more. V is TRBV12-3 or TRBV12-4 and J is TRBJ1-2, with D possibly matching TRBD1 (5 bases). V lost 3 bases to trimming and J lost 8 bases, with 10 bases between them. CDR3 size: 12 residues. The CDR3, as DNA: TGTGCCAGCAGTTTGGGACCGGGAGGCTACACCTTC. It translates to CASSLGPGGYTF.

This CDR3 is CASSVDEGRNIQYF. In nucleotides, the CDR3 is TGTGCCAGCAGCGTAGATGAAGGCCGGAACATTCAGTACTTC. The chain carries TRBV9 and TRBJ2-4, with D unclear. V was cut by 0 bases and J by 7 bases, with 11 bases left in between. The CDR3 sequence is 14 residues long. CDR1 and CDR2 from the germline V gene are SGDLS and YYNGEE.

The chain combines TRBV3-1 with TRBJ1-1; TRBD1 agrees at 8 bases. V gave up 6 bases and J gave up 7 bases; unmatched junction bases: 10. This CDR3 is built from 14 residues. Germline V lookup: CDR1 LGHDT, CDR2 YNNKEL (reference sequence). The CDR3 loop is CASRLTDRGDEAFF. CDR3 sequence (DNA): TGTGCCAGCAGACTAACCGACAGGGGCGATGAAGCTTTCTTT. The full variable domain, in which reference TRBV3-1 and TRBJ1-1 provide the parts outside the CDR3, is DTAVSQTPKYLVTQMGNDKSIKCEQNLGHDTMYWYKQDSKKFLKIMFSYNNKELIINETVPNRFSPKSPDKAHLNLHINSLELGDSAVYFCASRLTDRGDEAFFGQGTRLTVV.

The chain uses TRBV4-3 and TRBJ2-3, with D uncertain. The CDR3 runs 14 residues. Trimming pared 3 bases from V and 1 base from J, leaving 8 bases between. The germline V gene has CDR1 LGHNA and CDR2 YSLEER. CDR3 nucleotide sequence: TGCGCCAGCAGCCAGAGTCGCCGCACAGATACGCAGTATTTT. It encodes CASSQSRRTDTQYF.